The 7 T cell receptor beta chains listed next were all sequenced from one sample in a study of a mutant IDH1 vaccine in newly diagnosed glioma. This table comes from immunoSEQ multiplex PCR, and its TCRdb copy is limited to in-frame clones, with some not included. The repertoire has about 46,000 clones, approximately 92% of them found once; the top ten carry 2% to 2.5%. The antigens these receptors bind are not known. This sample's time point: week 35, safety follow-up. Topical imiquimod accompanied each vaccine dose, which consisted of 300 ug of mutant IDH1 20-mer peptide. This specimen consisted of PBMCs, obtained from a glioma patient whose treatment included an IDH1 peptide vaccine. These receptors were taken from a man aged 50 or older with glioma.

This sequence joins TRBV5-6 and TRBJ1-5; D is undetermined. Looked up from germline, CDR1 is SGHDT and CDR2 is YYEEEE. This CDR3 has 14 residues. V was shortened by 0 bases and J by 6 bases, with 10 bases between the two germline ends. CDR3 in DNA: TGTGCCAGCAGCTTGGGGGGTAGTGGTCAGCCCCAGCATTTT. Translating gives CASSLGGSGQPQHF. Looking up the rest from reference TRBV5-6 and TRBJ1-5 gives the full variable domain: DAGVTQSPTHLIKTRGQQVTLRCSPKSGHDTVSWYQQALGQGPQFIFQYYEEEERQRGNFPDRFSGHQFPNYSSELNVNALLLGDSALYLCASSLGGSGQPQHFGDGTRLSIL.

The chain uses TRBV7-9 and TRBJ1-1, with unresolved D. This CDR3 has 12 amino acids. Germline V gene data show CDR1 as SEHNR and CDR2 as FQNEAQ (reference sequence). Trimming left V 8 bases short and J 8 bases short, with 15 bases between. CDR3 sequence reads: CASSPPRTEAFF. The CDR3 nucleotides read TGTGCCAGCTCCCCCCCCCGAACAGAAGCTTTCTTT. The whole variable domain, remainder taken from reference TRBV7-9 and TRBJ1-1, is DTGVSQNPRHKITKRGQNVTFRCDPISEHNRLYWYRQTLGQGPEFLTYFQNEAQLEKSRLLSDRFSAERPKGSFSTLEIQRTEQGDSAMYLCASSPPRTEAFFGQGTRLTVV.

This sequence joins TRBV19 and TRBJ1-2, with no clear D. CDR3 length equals 14 residues. The germline V gene encodes CDR1 LNHDA and CDR2 SQIVND (reference sequence). Trimming left V 5 bases short and J 0 bases short, with 10 bases between. DNA for the CDR3: TGTGCCAGTAGTCCAGAAACAGCTAACTATGGCTACACCTTC. It encodes CASSPETANYGYTF.

The chain links TRBV27 to TRBJ1-5, with D uncertain. The germline V and J ends were trimmed by 0 bases and 6 bases, with 9 bases remaining between them. Germline loops: CDR1 MNHEY, CDR2 SMNVEV (reference sequence). The CDR3 totals 14 residues. DNA for the CDR3: TGTGCCAGCAGTTTATCGAACTTCGGTCAGCCCCAGCATTTT. This gives the protein CASSLSNFGQPQHF.

The V and J genes are TRBV5-5 and TRBJ2-7; possibly TRBD2 for D (7 bases). V was cut by 3 bases and J by 2 bases, with 15 bases left in between. The CDR3 totals 15 residues. Germline V gene sequence: CDR1 SGHKS, CDR2 YYEKEE (reference sequence). The CDR3 nucleotides are TGTGCCAGCAGCTCCACAGGGAGGGGACCCTACGAGCAGTACTTC. Amino acids: CASSSTGRGPYEQYF.

Only a few counts were recorded for this clone. The CDR3 sequence: CASSQGGLTSGVNYYEQYF. CDR3 nucleotides: TGCGCCAGCAGCCAAGGGGGTCTGACTAGCGGAGTAAACTACTACGAGCAGTACTTC. V is TRBV4-1 and J is TRBJ2-7; TRBD2 aligns across 9 bases. Germline CDR1 and CDR2: MGHRA and YSYEKL. The CDR3 has 19 amino acids. V lost 1 base to trimming and J lost 3 bases; unmatched junction nucleotides: 16.

The chain carries TRBV9 and TRBJ1-2; the match to TRBD1 covers 7 bases. This CDR3 comprises 16 residues. Germline loops: CDR1 SGDLS, CDR2 YYNGEE. With 2 bases clipped from V and 4 bases from J, the junction kept 11 bases outside the gene matches. CDR3 region: CASSVEPGTASYGYTF. In DNA form, the CDR3 reads TGTGCCAGCAGCGTCGAGCCCGGGACAGCGAGCTATGGCTACACCTTC.